This TCR beta chain stems from a study of low-dose radiotherapy and immunotherapy resistance in tumors. Alpha and beta chains were covered, as first-strand cDNA relied on TRAV- and TRBV-specific primers. A constant-region primer paired with the V-primer adapter amplified TCRs over about 19 PCR cycles. One entry per CDR3 protein, called by TCRdb with MiXCR from the reads. The table shows 80,000 to 95,000 distinct CDR3 sequences, with more than 8.5% occurring only once. Time point denoted: before trial treatment. This clonotype was found a few times. The germline V and J ends were trimmed by 6 bases and 4 bases, with 15 bases remaining between them. Germline V lookup: CDR1 LNHDA, CDR2 SQIVND (reference sequence). The length of the CDR3 is 14 residues.

This TCR was sampled from a male donor with prostate cancer. This chain links TRBV19 with TRBJ1-1; D is uncertain. Sample: PBMCs, taken before treatment. In DNA, the CDR3 is TGTGCCAGTAGCCCCGGTGGTGGTGGCACTGAAGCTTTCTTT. Protein sequence: CASSPGGGGTEAFF.